This TCR beta chain was observed in a study of blood T cells in healthy people across ages. With a J-beta primer mix and a sample-barcoded 5' primer, a second PCR ran about 7 to 11 cycles. Each sample yielded at least 3 million CDR3-containing paired-end reads. One entry per CDR3 protein, called by TCRdb with MiXCR from the 5' RACE reads. In the table there are some 1.6 million distinct CDR3 sequences, about 31% of which are singletons. Study-level findings and limits: Lack of knowledge of donor CMV status possibly confounded expanded clonotype changes. TCR beta diversity per million T cells fell roughly linearly with age.

This clonotype appeared a few times. The antigen remains undetermined. The CDR3 is 13 amino acids. V was pared by 2 bases and J by 5 bases, with 12 bases between. Germline CDR1 is GTSNPN and CDR2 is SVGIG (reference sequence). J is TRBJ2-5 and V is TRBV30; no firm D call. The sequence was obtained from a woman aged 25 to 45 in good health. The source material was blood. This CDR3 is CAWSFRVEETQYF. The DNA for the CDR3 is TGTGCCTGGAGTTTTCGGGTGGAGGAGACCCAGTACTTC.